The rows below give T cell receptor beta chains drawn from one sample of a study of cytomegalovirus exposure and HLA in healthy donors. Here immunoSEQ multiplex PCR was the method, and the copy in TCRdb shows in-frame clones only, minus some. This sample yields roughly 90,000 clones, of which approximately 94% are seen a single time; 1.1% belongs to the top ten. Material: PBMCs. These receptors all stem from a woman aged 25 to 39 in good health and CMV-seropositive. The CDR3 runs from the conserved cysteine through the conserved F or W. The order of the fields is CDR3 DNA, CDR3 protein, D gene, J gene, V gene, clone size. D genes are given only for firm matches. Not every row has a clone size; where given, it reads once, few, many or a size class.

DNA: TGTGCCAGCTCCAGAGAGGTAGATGGCTACACCTTC
CDR3: CASSREVDGYTF
D: .
J: TRBJ1-2
V: TRBV18
size: .

DNA: TGTGCCAGCAGCTCGACCGGGACAGGATCCTACGAGCAGTACTTC
CDR3: CASSSTGTGSYEQYF
D: TRBD1
J: TRBJ2-7
V: TRBV5-6
size: .

DNA: TGTGCCAGCAGTGATTATGGACAGAGCAATCAGCCCCAGCATTTT
CDR3: CASSDYGQSNQPQHF
D: .
J: TRBJ1-5
V: TRBV6-1
size: .

DNA: TGTGCCAGCAGTTTATCTACGGGAGTCGGGACCCAGTACTTC
CDR3: CASSLSTGVGTQYF
D: .
J: TRBJ2-5
V: TRBV27
size: .

DNA: TGCGCCAGCAGCTGGACCGAGTTTCGCGGGAGGGAGGGGGATGAGCAGTTCTTC
CDR3: CASSWTEFRGREGDEQFF
D: TRBD2
J: TRBJ2-1
V: TRBV5-1
size: .

DNA: TGTGCCAGCAGCCTCGACAGGGGGAATCAGCCCCAGCATTTT
CDR3: CASSLDRGNQPQHF
D: TRBD1
J: TRBJ1-5
V: TRBV7-9
size: .

DNA: TGCGCCAGCAGCGCGACAGGGTACGGCTACACCTTC
CDR3: CASSATGYGYTF
D: TRBD1
J: TRBJ1-2
V: TRBV5-1
size: once

DNA: TGCGCCAGCAGCTCTCTGGGGGGGTCCTGGGATGAGCAGTTCTTC
CDR3: CASSSLGGSWDEQFF
D: TRBD2
J: TRBJ2-1
V: TRBV5-1
size: .

DNA: TGTGCCAGCAGTTTGACAGGGAACCGACAAGAGACCCAGTACTTC
CDR3: CASSLTGNRQETQYF
D: TRBD1
J: TRBJ2-5
V: TRBV6-5
size: .

DNA: TGTGCCACCAGCAGCCGGGACAGGATTGGCACCGGGGAGCTGTTTTTT
CDR3: CATSSRDRIGTGELFF
D: TRBD1
J: TRBJ2-2
V: TRBV15
size: .

DNA: TGTGCCAGCAGCTTCATGCTCGGGCCCACAGGGCTCTATGGCTACACCTTC
CDR3: CASSFMLGPTGLYGYTF
D: .
J: TRBJ1-2
V: TRBV5-8
size: .

DNA: TGTGCCAGCAGGGGAGTGGGATTCAGCAATCAGCCCCAGCATTTT
CDR3: CASRGVGFSNQPQHF
D: .
J: TRBJ1-5
V: TRBV28
size: .

DNA: TGTGCCACCAGCAGGGACAGGGGCTCCTACAATGAGCAGTTCTTC
CDR3: CATSRDRGSYNEQFF
D: TRBD1
J: TRBJ2-1
V: TRBV15
size: .

DNA: TGTGCCAGCTCACCAAAGTCTGCGGACACCGGGGAGCTGTTTTTT
CDR3: CASSPKSADTGELFF
D: .
J: TRBJ2-2
V: TRBV18
size: once

DNA: TGTGCCACCAGCAGTAACAGGGGGTACGAGCAGTACTTC
CDR3: CATSSNRGYEQYF
D: TRBD1
J: TRBJ2-7
V: TRBV15
size: .

DNA: TGTGCCAGCAGCTTACAGGGGCTAGGTGAAAAACTGTTTTTT
CDR3: CASSLQGLGEKLFF
D: TRBD1
J: TRBJ1-4
V: TRBV5-6
size: .

DNA: TGTGCCAGCAGTTTATCGGGGGGGGCCGGTTCACCCCAGCATTTT
CDR3: CASSLSGGAGSPQHF
D: .
J: TRBJ1-5
V: TRBV27
size: .

DNA: TGTGCCAGCAGCCCTCTTCGAGGGAGCCAAGAGACCCAGTACTTC
CDR3: CASSPLRGSQETQYF
D: .
J: TRBJ2-5
V: TRBV27
size: .

DNA: TGTGCCAGCAGTTCCTCTCAGGGTTGGGGAGAGACCCAGTACTTC
CDR3: CASSSSQGWGETQYF
D: .
J: TRBJ2-5
V: TRBV6-5
size: .

DNA: TGTGCCAGCTCTCTTGGGCCGGCGCGGGCTAATGAAAAACTGTTTTTT
CDR3: CASSLGPARANEKLFF
D: .
J: TRBJ1-4
V: TRBV18
size: .

DNA: TGTGCCAGCACATCGAATGGACTCCCGGGGACTGAAGCTTTCTTT
CDR3: CASTSNGLPGTEAFF
D: .
J: TRBJ1-1
V: TRBV28
size: .

DNA: TGCGCCAGCAGCCTCCTTTCGGGACTAGCGGGAGACGAGCAGTACTTC
CDR3: CASSLLSGLAGDEQYF
D: TRBD2
J: TRBJ2-7
V: TRBV4-1
size: .

DNA: TGTGCCACCAGCAGAGATCTACTAGCGGGAGGCAGAGGCACAGATACGCAGTATTTT
CDR3: CATSRDLLAGGRGTDTQYF
D: TRBD2
J: TRBJ2-3
V: TRBV15
size: .

DNA: TGTGCCAGTACAACGTGGGACAAAGGCACTGAAGCTTTCTTT
CDR3: CASTTWDKGTEAFF
D: .
J: TRBJ1-1
V: TRBV19
size: .

DNA: TGTGCCATCACCGCCCAGGGGGGGCTAGCGGGAACCTACGAGCAGTACTTC
CDR3: CAITAQGGLAGTYEQYF
D: TRBD2
J: TRBJ2-7
V: TRBV10-3
size: .

DNA: TGTGCCAGCAGCTCCGGGAACCAGTATGGCTACACCTTC
CDR3: CASSSGNQYGYTF
D: .
J: TRBJ1-2
V: TRBV7-2
size: few

DNA: TGTGCCAGCTCATCTAACAGGCACTATGAGCAGTTCTTC
CDR3: CASSSNRHYEQFF
D: .
J: TRBJ2-1
V: TRBV18
size: .

DNA: TGTGCCAGCAGCTTGGGGGGGCAGTCCTACGAGCAGTACTTC
CDR3: CASSLGGQSYEQYF
D: .
J: TRBJ2-7
V: TRBV5-4
size: once

DNA: TGTGCCAGCAGCTTGGGTTCAGATCTCTACGAGCAGTACTTC
CDR3: CASSLGSDLYEQYF
D: .
J: TRBJ2-7
V: TRBV5-6
size: .

DNA: TGTGCCAGCAGGGTAGGGGGGGCAGGAGGTGGCTACACCTTC
CDR3: CASRVGGAGGGYTF
D: .
J: TRBJ1-2
V: TRBV28
size: once

DNA: TGTGCCAGCAGTTCCCAACGACAGGGGAGCTCCTACAATGAGCAGTTCTTC
CDR3: CASSSQRQGSSYNEQFF
D: TRBD1
J: TRBJ2-1
V: TRBV28
size: .

DNA: TGTGCCAGTAGTATTTCCGTTACTGAAGCTTTCTTT
CDR3: CASSISVTEAFF
D: .
J: TRBJ1-1
V: TRBV19
size: .

DNA: TGTGCCAGCAGCGGACAGGCGCTGGACGGCTATGGCTACACCTTC
CDR3: CASSGQALDGYGYTF
D: .
J: TRBJ1-2
V: TRBV9
size: .

DNA: TGTGCCAGCAGCTTAGGGGGAGGGAGAGATAGCAATCAGCCCCAGCATTTT
CDR3: CASSLGGGRDSNQPQHF
D: .
J: TRBJ1-5
V: TRBV11-2
size: once

DNA: TGCGCCAGCAGCTTGGGAGGCTACAATGAGCAGTTCTTC
CDR3: CASSLGGYNEQFF
D: .
J: TRBJ2-1
V: TRBV5-1
size: .

DNA: TGCGCCAGCAGCCAAGATTTCCCAGTTATAGCGGTCACAGATACGCAGTATTTT
CDR3: CASSQDFPVIAVTDTQYF
D: .
J: TRBJ2-3
V: TRBV4-1
size: .

DNA: TGTGCCAGCAGCCCGTGGACAGGTAGCTCCTACGAGCAGTACTTC
CDR3: CASSPWTGSSYEQYF
D: TRBD1
J: TRBJ2-7
V: TRBV7-2
size: .

DNA: TGTGCCAGCAGTTACTCAAGAGCCGCTCACCTCTATGGCTACACCTTC
CDR3: CASSYSRAAHLYGYTF
D: .
J: TRBJ1-2
V: TRBV6-5
size: .

DNA: TGTGCCACCAGCAGAGATGGGACAGGGAGTGAAAAACTGTTTTTT
CDR3: CATSRDGTGSEKLFF
D: TRBD1
J: TRBJ1-4
V: TRBV15
size: .

DNA: TGTGCCAGCAGCTTGGGGGACAGGCAAAACTATGGCTACACCTTC
CDR3: CASSLGDRQNYGYTF
D: TRBD1
J: TRBJ1-2
V: TRBV7-2
size: .

DNA: TGCAGCGTTGCCACAGGGAAGGAGCAGTACTTC
CDR3: CSVATGKEQYF
D: .
J: TRBJ2-7
V: TRBV29-1
size: .

DNA: TGCGCCAGCAGCCAAGATGGCCTAACGGGGGAGACCCAGTACTTC
CDR3: CASSQDGLTGETQYF
D: .
J: TRBJ2-5
V: TRBV4-1
size: .

DNA: TGTGCCTGGAGTCGTCTCTTAGATACGCAGTATTTT
CDR3: CAWSRLLDTQYF
D: .
J: TRBJ2-3
V: TRBV30
size: .

DNA: TGTGCCATCAGTGAGCCGCCCGGGGGAGGCACTGAAGCTTTCTTT
CDR3: CAISEPPGGGTEAFF
D: .
J: TRBJ1-1
V: TRBV10-3
size: .

DNA: TGTGCCAGCAGTTTCCTTGGGACAGGGGGCGGTTATGGGGCCAACGTCCTGACTTTC
CDR3: CASSFLGTGGGYGANVLTF
D: TRBD1
J: TRBJ2-6
V: TRBV27
size: .

DNA: TGTGCCAGCACCTTTTTATACAATGAGCAGTTCTTC
CDR3: CASTFLYNEQFF
D: .
J: TRBJ2-1
V: TRBV7-2
size: .

DNA: TGTGCCAGCAGTGAATATACCCAGGGAAGGTATGGCTACACCTTC
CDR3: CASSEYTQGRYGYTF
D: .
J: TRBJ1-2
V: TRBV25-1
size: .

DNA: TGTGCCAGCAGTGAAGGCAGACAGCCCTCCTACAATGAGCAGTTCTTC
CDR3: CASSEGRQPSYNEQFF
D: .
J: TRBJ2-1
V: TRBV2
size: .

DNA: TGCGCCAGCAGCTTGGTAAGCGGGAGAGTAGATACGCAGTATTTT
CDR3: CASSLVSGRVDTQYF
D: TRBD2
J: TRBJ2-3
V: TRBV5-1
size: .

DNA: TGCGCCAGCAGCTTCGACAGGGGTACGCAGTATTTT
CDR3: CASSFDRGTQYF
D: TRBD1
J: TRBJ2-3
V: TRBV4-3
size: .

DNA: TGCGCCAGCAGCCAAGAAGCTGGAGTAGCTAACTATGGCTACACCTTC
CDR3: CASSQEAGVANYGYTF
D: .
J: TRBJ1-2
V: TRBV4-3
size: .

DNA: TGTGCCAGCAGGCAGGGGGGCTCCTACAATGAGCAGTTCTTC
CDR3: CASRQGGSYNEQFF
D: .
J: TRBJ2-1
V: TRBV27
size: .

DNA: TGTGCCTGGAGTGGAGTGAGCTACACCTTC
CDR3: CAWSGVSYTF
D: .
J: TRBJ1-2
V: TRBV30
size: .

DNA: TGTGCCAGCAGCTTAGAGACAGGGCAATGGCCAGGCAATCAGCCCCAGCATTTT
CDR3: CASSLETGQWPGNQPQHF
D: TRBD1
J: TRBJ1-5
V: TRBV7-6
size: .

DNA: TGCGCCAGCAGCCAAGAGGCGGGGGTAGCCCACGAGCAGTACTTC
CDR3: CASSQEAGVAHEQYF
D: TRBD2
J: TRBJ2-7
V: TRBV4-3
size: once